The 10 T cell receptor beta chains below come from one sample, sequenced in a study of control samples from healthy donors and cancer patients. This table comes from immunoSEQ multiplex PCR, and its TCRdb copy is limited to in-frame clones, with some not included. The sample includes roughly 190,000 clones. The sequenced sample consisted of blood. These receptors all come from a woman in her 30s in good health.

CDR3 in amino acids: CASRSGGYTDTQYF. CDR3 coding DNA: TGTGCCAGCAGGTCAGGGGGGTACACAGATACGCAGTATTTT. The rearrangement uses TRBV6-6 and TRBJ2-3; possibly TRBD1 for D (7 bases). This CDR3 has 14 amino acids. The germline V and J ends were trimmed by 6 bases and 2 bases, with 12 bases remaining between them. Germline values: CDR1 MNHNY, CDR2 SVGAGI (reference sequence).

V and J are TRBV10-3 and TRBJ2-2; D remains ambiguous. The CDR3 runs 11 residues. V lost 5 bases and J lost 6, with 4 bases in between. Germline-derived CDR1 and CDR2 are ENHRY and SYGVKD. The CDR3 bases are TGTGCCATCAGTTTCTCCGGGGAGCTGTTTTTT. As protein: CAISFSGELFF.

The chain employs TRBV18 and TRBJ1-1; D not resolved. Trimming removed 3 bases from V and 1 base from J, with 9 bases in between. The CDR3 sequence is 14 residues long. Germline V gives CDR1 KGHSH, CDR2 LQKENI. Here the CDR3 DNA reads TGTGCCAGCTCACCCCCGGGGAAGAACACTGAAGCTTTCTTT. Protein: CASSPPGKNTEAFF.

This chain connects TRBV24-1 to TRBJ1-5; D is unresolved. V dropped 3 bases and J dropped 5 bases, with 13 bases sitting between them. Germline lookup yields CDR1 KGHDR and CDR2 SFDVKD. This CDR3 comprises 15 residues. CDR3: CATSDPGRPHQPQHF. The CDR3 DNA reads as TGTGCCACCAGTGATCCCGGACGGCCCCATCAGCCCCAGCATTTT.

The chain combines TRBV4-2 with TRBJ1-1; D uncertain. There are 14 residues in the CDR3. Trimming cost V 6 bases and J 10 bases, with 21 bases left between them. Germline V gene lookup returns CDR1 LGHNA and CDR2 YNFKEQ. The CDR3 DNA reads TGTGCCAGCAGTCCTGAGACGGCCAGAGGAGGAGCTTTCTTT. Its protein product is CASSPETARGGAFF.

J is TRBJ2-3 and V is TRBV6-4; the match to TRBD2 covers 10 bases. There are 17 residues in the CDR3. The V segment lost 3 bases and the J segment 1 base; nucleotides outside the gene matches: 7. Germline values: CDR1 MRHNA, CDR2 SNTAGT. CDR3 nucleotides: TGTGCCAGCAGTGAAGTAGCGGGGGGATCCGGCACAGATACGCAGTATTTT. Encoded protein: CASSEVAGGSGTDTQYF.

This rearrangement joins TRBV5-6 to TRBJ1-1; no clear D gene. Germline V gene sequence: CDR1 SGHDT, CDR2 YYEEEE. V dropped 3 bases and J dropped 0 bases, with 15 bases sitting between them. The CDR3 runs to 16 residues. CDR3: CASSSRVSKMNTEAFF. The CDR3 DNA reads TGTGCCAGCAGCTCGAGGGTATCGAAGATGAACACTGAAGCTTTCTTT.

V is TRBV6-5 and J is TRBJ1-2; 8 positions match TRBD1. Per germline, CDR1 MNHEY and CDR2 SVGAGI. This CDR3 region has 15 residues. The ends lost 2 bases at V and 4 bases at J; junction bases unmatched: 6. CDR3 region: CASSYRQGALYGYTF. CDR3 bases: TGTGCCAGCAGTTACCGGCAGGGGGCCCTCTATGGCTACACCTTC.

The chain has TRBV28 and TRBJ1-1, with D possibly being TRBD1 (6 bases). This CDR3 comprises 12 residues. Trimming pared 8 bases from V and 8 bases from J, leaving 15 bases between. CDR1 MDHEN and CDR2 SYDVKM come from the germline V gene. CDR3 sequence: CASLRDTREAFF. Written as DNA, the CDR3 is TGTGCCAGCCTCAGGGACACCCGGGAAGCTTTCTTT.

This chain uses TRBV5-6 with TRBJ1-1; D not certain. Germline lookup yields CDR1 SGHDT and CDR2 YYEEEE. The CDR3 totals 14 residues. V was cut by 0 bases and J by 1 base, with 7 bases left in between. Written as DNA, the CDR3 is TGTGCCAGCAGCTTGGGCCGGGGGAACACTGAAGCTTTCTTT. Translation gives CASSLGRGNTEAFF.